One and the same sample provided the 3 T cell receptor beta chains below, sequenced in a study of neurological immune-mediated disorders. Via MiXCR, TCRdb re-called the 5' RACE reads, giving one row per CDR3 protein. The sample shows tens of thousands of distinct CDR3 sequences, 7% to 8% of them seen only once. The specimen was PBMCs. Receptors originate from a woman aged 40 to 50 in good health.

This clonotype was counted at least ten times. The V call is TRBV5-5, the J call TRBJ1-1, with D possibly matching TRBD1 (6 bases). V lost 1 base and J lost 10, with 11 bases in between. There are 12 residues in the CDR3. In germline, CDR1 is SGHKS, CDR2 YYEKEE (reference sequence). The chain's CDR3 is CASSLLGGPAFF. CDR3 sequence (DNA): TGTGCCAGCAGCTTGCTGGGGGGGCCAGCTTTCTTT.

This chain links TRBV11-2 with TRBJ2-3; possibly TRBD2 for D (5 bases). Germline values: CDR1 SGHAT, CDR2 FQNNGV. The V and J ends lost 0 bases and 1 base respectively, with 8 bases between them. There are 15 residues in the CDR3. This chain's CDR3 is CASSLDWRGTDTQYF. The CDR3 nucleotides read TGTGCCAGCAGCTTAGATTGGCGGGGCACAGATACGCAGTATTTT.

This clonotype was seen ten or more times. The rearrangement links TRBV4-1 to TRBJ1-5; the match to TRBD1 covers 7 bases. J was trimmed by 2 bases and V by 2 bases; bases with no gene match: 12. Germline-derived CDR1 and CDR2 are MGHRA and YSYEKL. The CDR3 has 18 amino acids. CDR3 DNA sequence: TGCGCCAGCAGCCAAAGAGTCGACAGGGAAAAAGGCAATCAGCCCCAGCATTTT. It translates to CASSQRVDREKGNQPQHF.